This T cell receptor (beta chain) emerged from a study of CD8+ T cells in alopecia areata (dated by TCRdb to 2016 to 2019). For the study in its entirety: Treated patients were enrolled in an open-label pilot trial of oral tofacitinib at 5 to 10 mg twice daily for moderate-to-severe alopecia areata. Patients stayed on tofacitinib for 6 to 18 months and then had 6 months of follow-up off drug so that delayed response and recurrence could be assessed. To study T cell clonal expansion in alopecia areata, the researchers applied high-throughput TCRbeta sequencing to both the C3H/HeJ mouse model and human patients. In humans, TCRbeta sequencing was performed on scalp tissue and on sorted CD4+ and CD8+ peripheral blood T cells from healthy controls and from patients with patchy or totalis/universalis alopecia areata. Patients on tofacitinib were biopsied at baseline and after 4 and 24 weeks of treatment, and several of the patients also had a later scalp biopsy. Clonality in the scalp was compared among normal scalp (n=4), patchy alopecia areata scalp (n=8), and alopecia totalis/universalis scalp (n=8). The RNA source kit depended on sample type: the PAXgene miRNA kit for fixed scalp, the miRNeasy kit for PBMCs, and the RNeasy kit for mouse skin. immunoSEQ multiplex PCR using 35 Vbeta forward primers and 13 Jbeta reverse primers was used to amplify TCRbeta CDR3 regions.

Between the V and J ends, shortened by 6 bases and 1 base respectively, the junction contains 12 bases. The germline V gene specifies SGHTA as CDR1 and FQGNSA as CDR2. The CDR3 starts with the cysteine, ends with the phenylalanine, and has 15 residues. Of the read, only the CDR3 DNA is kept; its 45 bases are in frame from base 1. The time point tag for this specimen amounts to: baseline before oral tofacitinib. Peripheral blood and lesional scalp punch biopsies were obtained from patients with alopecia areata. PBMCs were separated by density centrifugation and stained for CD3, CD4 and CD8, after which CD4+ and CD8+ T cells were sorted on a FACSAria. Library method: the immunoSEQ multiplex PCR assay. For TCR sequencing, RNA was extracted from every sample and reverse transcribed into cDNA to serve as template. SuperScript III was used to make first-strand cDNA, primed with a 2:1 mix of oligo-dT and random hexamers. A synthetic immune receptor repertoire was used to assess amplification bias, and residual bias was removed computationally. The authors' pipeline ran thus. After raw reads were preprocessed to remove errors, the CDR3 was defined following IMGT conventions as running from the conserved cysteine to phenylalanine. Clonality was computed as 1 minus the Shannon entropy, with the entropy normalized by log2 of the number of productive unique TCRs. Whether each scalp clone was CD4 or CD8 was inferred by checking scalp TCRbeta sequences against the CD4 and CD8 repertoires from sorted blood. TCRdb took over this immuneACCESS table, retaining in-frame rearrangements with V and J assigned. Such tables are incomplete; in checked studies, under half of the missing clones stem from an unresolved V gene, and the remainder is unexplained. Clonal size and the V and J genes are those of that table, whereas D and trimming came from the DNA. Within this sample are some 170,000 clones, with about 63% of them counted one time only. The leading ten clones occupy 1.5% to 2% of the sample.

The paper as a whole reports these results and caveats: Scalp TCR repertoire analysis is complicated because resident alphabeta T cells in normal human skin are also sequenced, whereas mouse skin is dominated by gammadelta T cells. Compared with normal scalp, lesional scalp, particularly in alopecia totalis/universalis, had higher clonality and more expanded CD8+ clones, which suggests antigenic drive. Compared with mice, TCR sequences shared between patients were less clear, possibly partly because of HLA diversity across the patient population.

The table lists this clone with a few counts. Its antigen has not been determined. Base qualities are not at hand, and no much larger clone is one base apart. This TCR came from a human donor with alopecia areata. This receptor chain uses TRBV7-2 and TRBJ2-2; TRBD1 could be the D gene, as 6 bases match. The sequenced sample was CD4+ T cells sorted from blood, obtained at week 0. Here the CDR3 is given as CASRQGGQNTGELFF. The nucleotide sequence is TGTGCCAGCAGACAAGGGGGACAGAACACCGGGGAGCTGTTTTTT.